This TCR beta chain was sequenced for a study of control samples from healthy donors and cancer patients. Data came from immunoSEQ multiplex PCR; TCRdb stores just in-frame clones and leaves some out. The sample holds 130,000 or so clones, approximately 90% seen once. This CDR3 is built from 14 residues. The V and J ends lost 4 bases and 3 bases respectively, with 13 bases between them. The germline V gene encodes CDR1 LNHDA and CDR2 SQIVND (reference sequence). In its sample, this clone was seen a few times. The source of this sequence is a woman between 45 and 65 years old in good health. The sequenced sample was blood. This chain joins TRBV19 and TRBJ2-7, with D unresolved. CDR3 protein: CASSRTIRNYEQYF. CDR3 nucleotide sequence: TGTGCCAGTAGTAGGACGATAAGGAACTACGAGCAGTACTTC.